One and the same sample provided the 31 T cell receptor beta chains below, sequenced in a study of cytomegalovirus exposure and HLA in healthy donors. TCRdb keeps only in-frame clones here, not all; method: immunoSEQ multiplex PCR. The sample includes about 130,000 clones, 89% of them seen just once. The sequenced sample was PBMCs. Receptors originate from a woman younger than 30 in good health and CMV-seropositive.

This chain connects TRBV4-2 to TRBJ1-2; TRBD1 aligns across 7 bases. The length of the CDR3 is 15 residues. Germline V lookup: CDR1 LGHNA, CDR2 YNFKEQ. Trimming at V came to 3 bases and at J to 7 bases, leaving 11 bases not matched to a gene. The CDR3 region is CASSQAGDSPSGYTF. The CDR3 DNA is TGTGCCAGCAGCCAGGCTGGGGACAGTCCGTCTGGCTACACCTTC.

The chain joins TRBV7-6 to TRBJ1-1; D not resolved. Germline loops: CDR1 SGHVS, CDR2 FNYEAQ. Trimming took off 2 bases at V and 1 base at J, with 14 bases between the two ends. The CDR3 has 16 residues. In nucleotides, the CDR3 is TGTGCCAGCAGCTTAAATCCACCAGGCAGGAACACTGAAGCTTTCTTT. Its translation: CASSLNPPGRNTEAFF.

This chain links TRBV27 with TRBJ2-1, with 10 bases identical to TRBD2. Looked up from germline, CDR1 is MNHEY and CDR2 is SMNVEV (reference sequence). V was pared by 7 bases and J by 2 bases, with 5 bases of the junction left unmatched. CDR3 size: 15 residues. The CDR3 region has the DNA TGTGCCAGCAAGAGCGGGGGGGGCCCCTACAATGAGCAGTTCTTC. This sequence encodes CASKSGGGPYNEQFF.

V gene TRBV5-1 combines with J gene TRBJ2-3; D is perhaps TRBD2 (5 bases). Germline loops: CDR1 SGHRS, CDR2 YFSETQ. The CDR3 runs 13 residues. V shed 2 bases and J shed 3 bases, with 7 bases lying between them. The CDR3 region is CASSFPGTDTQYF. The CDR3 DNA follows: TGCGCCAGCAGCTTCCCGGGGACAGATACGCAGTATTTT.

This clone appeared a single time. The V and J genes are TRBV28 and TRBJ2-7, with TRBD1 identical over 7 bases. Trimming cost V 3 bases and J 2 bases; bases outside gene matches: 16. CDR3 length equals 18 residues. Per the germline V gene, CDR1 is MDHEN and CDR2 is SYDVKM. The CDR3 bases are TGTGCCAGCAGTTTCGACTTCATTGTACTGGGACAGACCTACGAGCAGTACTTC. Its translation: CASSFDFIVLGQTYEQYF.

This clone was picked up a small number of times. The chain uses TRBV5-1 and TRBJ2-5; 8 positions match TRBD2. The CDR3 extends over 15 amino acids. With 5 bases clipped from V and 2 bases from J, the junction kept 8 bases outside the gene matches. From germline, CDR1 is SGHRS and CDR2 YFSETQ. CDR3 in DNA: TGCGCCAGCAGAGCCGGGGGGGCCGGGCAAGAGACCCAGTACTTC. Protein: CASRAGGAGQETQYF.

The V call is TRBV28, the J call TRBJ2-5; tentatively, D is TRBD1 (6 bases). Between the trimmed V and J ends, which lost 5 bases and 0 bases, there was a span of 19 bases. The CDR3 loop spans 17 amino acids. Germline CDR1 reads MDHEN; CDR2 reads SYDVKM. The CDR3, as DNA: TGTGCCAGCAGTCCACTCTTCGGTAGGGGGTACCAAGAGACCCAGTACTTC. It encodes CASSPLFGRGYQETQYF. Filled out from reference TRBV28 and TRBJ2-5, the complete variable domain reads DVKVTQSSRYLVKRTGEKVFLECVQDMDHENMFWYRQDPGLGLRLIYFSYDVKMKEKGDIPEGYSVSREKKERFSLILESASTNQTSMYLCASSPLFGRGYQETQYFGPGTRLLVL.

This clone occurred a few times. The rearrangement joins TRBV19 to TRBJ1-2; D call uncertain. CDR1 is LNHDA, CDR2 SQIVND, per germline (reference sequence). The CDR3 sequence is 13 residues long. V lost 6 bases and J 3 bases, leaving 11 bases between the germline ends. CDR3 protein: CASRTDGDYGYTF. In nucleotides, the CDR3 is TGTGCCAGTAGGACTGACGGGGACTATGGCTACACCTTC.

CDR3 protein: CASSLHTEEAFF. Written as DNA, the CDR3 is TGTGCCAGCAGCCTTCATACGGAGGAAGCTTTCTTT. This rearrangement joins TRBV7-2 to TRBJ1-1; D is unresolved. This CDR3 has 12 amino acids. Trimming took 5 bases from V and 8 from J, leaving 12 bases between them. Germline values: CDR1 SGHTA, CDR2 FQGNSA.

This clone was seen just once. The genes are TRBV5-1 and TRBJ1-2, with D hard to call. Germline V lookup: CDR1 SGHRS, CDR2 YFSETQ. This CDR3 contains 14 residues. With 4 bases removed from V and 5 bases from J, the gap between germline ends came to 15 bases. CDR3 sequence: CASSPMEAGYGYTF. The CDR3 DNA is TGCGCCAGCAGCCCGATGGAGGCCGGATATGGCTACACCTTC.

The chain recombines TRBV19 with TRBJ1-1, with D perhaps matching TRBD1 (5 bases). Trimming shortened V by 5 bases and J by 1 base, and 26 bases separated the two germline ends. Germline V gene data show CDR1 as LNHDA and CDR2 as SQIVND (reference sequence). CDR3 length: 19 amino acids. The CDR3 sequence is CASSHMGQPGGAANTEAFF. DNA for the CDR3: TGTGCCAGTAGTCATATGGGCCAACCGGGAGGGGCAGCGAACACTGAAGCTTTCTTT.

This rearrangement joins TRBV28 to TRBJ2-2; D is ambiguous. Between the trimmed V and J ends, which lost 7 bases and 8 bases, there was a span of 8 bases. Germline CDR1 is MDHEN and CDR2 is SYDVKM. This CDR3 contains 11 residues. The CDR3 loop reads CASTLLGELFF. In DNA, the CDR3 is TGTGCCAGCACCTTATTGGGGGAGCTGTTTTTT.

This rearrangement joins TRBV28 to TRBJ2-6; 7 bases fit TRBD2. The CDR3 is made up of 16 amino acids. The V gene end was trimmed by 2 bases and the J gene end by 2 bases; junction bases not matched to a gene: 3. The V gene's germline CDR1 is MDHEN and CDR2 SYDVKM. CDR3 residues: CASSLGGVAGANVLTF. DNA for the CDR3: TGTGCCAGCAGTTTAGGGGGGGTTGCTGGGGCCAACGTCCTGACTTTC.

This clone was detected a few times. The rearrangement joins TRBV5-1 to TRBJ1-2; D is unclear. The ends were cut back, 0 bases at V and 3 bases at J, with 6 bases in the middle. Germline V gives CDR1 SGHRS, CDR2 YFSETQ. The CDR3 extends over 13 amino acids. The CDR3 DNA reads TGCGCCAGCAGCTTGGGCAGTCACTATGGCTACACCTTC. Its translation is CASSLGSHYGYTF.

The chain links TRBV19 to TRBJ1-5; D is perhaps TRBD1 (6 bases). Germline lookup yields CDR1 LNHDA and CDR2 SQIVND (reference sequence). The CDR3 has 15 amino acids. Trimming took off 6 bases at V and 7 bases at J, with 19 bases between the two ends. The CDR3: CASRVQGYAGQPQHF. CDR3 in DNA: TGTGCCAGTAGGGTACAGGGTTATGCAGGCCAGCCCCAGCATTTT.

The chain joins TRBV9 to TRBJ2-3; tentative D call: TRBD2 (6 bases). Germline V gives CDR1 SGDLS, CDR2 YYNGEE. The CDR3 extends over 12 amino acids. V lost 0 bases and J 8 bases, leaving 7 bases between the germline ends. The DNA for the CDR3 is TGTGCCAGCAGCGTAGCCGGGGGTACGCAGTATTTT. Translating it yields CASSVAGGTQYF.

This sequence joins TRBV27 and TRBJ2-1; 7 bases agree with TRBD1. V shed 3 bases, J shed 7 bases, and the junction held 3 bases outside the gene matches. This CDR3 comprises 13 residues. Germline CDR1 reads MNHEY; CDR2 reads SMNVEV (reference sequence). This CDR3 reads CASSLTRGNEQFF. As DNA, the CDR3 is TGTGCCAGCAGTTTGACCAGGGGGAATGAGCAGTTCTTC.

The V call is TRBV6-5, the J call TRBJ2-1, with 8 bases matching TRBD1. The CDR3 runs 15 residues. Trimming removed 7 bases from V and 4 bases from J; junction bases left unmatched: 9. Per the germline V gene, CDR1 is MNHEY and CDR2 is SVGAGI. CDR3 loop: CASIPTGAGYNEQFF. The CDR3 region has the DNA TGTGCCAGCATCCCGACAGGGGCCGGTTACAATGAGCAGTTCTTC.

CDR3: CASSSLGRAGELFF. In DNA, the CDR3 is TGTGCCAGCAGCTCCCTAGGGCGGGCCGGGGAGCTGTTTTTT. The chain is built from TRBV11-2 and TRBJ2-2, with D perhaps matching TRBD2 (5 bases). Germline-derived CDR1 and CDR2 are SGHAT and FQNNGV. Trimming stripped 4 bases from V and 6 bases from J, with 12 bases between. The CDR3 sequence is 14 residues long.

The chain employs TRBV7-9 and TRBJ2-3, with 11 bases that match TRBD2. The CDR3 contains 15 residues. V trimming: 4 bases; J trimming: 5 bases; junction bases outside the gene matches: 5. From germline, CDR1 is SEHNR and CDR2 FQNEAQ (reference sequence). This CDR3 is CASSSSGGSGDTQYF. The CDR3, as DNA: TGTGCCAGCAGCTCTAGCGGGGGGTCCGGAGATACGCAGTATTTT. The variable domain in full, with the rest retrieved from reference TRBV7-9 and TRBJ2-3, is DTGVSQNPRHKITKRGQNVTFRCDPISEHNRLYWYRQTLGQGPEFLTYFQNEAQLEKSRLLSDRFSAERPKGSFSTLEIQRTEQGDSAMYLCASSSSGGSGDTQYFGPGTRLTVL.

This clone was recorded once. The DNA for the CDR3 is TGTGCCACCAGCAGAGATGATGGCCGGGCACCCCTCCACTTT. It translates to CATSRDDGRAPLHF. The J gene is TRBJ1-6, the V gene TRBV15, with D hard to call. Germline CDR1 LNHNV, CDR2 YYDKDF (reference sequence). The CDR3 is made up of 14 amino acids. The V end was cut by 0 bases, the J end by 11 bases, with 11 bases between.

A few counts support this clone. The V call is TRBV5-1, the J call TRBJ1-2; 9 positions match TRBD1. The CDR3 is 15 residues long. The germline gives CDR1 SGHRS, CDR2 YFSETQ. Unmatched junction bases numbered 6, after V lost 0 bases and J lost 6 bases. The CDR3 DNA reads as TGCGCCAGCAGCTTGGCTCCGGGACAGGGCGATGGCTACACCTTC. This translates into CASSLAPGQGDGYTF.

The CDR3 DNA reads as TGTGCCAGCAGCTTGGGACAGGAGATTTCCGGGACTAGCGGGGGTAATGAGCAGTTCTTC. The encoded protein is CASSLGQEISGTSGGNEQFF. The chain combines TRBV7-3 with TRBJ2-1; TRBD2 matches 14 bases. Germline V gene data show CDR1 as SGHTA and CDR2 as FQGTGA. The V and J ends lost 3 bases and 7 bases, in that order; junction bases with no gene match: 17. This CDR3 spans 20 amino acids.

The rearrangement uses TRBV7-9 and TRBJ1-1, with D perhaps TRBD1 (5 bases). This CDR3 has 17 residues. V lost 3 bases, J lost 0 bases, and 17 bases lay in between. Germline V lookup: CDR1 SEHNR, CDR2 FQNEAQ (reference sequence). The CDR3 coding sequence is TGTGCCAGCAGCTTGGGGTTAGTTGCGGGGGTGAACACTGAAGCTTTCTTT. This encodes CASSLGLVAGVNTEAFF.

CDR3 residues: CASRGTGSFDEQFF. CDR3 DNA sequence: TGTGCCAGCAGGGGGACAGGGAGTTTTGATGAGCAGTTCTTC. The chain employs TRBV14 and TRBJ2-1, with 9 bases lining up with TRBD1. Germline loops: CDR1 SGHDN, CDR2 FVKESK. The CDR3 contains 14 residues. The ends lost 6 bases at V and 8 bases at J; junction bases unmatched: 8.

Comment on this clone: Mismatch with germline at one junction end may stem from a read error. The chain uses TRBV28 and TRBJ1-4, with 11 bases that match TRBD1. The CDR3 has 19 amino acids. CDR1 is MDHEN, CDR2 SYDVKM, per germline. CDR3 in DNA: TGTGCCAGCAGTACTTCCCCCGGGACAGGGGGAAACGAAGGAAAGTCTGGGCTTTTT. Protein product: CASSTSPGTGGNEGKSGLF.

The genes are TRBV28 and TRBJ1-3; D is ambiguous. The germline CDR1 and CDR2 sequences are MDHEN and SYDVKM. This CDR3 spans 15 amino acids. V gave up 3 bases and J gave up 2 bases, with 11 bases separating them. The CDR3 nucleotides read TGTGCCAGCAGTTTTTCACAGAGAACTGGAAACACCATATATTTT. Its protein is CASSFSQRTGNTIYF.

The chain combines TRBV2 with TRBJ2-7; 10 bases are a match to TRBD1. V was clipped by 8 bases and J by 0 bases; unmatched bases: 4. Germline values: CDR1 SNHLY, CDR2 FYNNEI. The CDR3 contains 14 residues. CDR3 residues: CASLGQGSSYEQYF. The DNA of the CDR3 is TGTGCCAGCCTGGGACAGGGGAGCTCCTACGAGCAGTACTTC.

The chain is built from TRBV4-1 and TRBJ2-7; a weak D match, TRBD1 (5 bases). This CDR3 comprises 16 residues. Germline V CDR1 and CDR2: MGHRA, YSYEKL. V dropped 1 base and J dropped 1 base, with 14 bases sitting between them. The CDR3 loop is CASSQVLGEGSYEQYF. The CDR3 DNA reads TGCGCCAGCAGCCAAGTCCTAGGGGAAGGTTCCTACGAGCAGTACTTC.

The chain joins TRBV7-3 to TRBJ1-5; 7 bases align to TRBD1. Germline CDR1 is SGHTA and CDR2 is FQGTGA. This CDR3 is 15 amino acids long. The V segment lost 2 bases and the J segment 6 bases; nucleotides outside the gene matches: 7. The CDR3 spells CASSLPDRVGQPQHF. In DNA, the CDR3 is TGTGCCAGCAGCTTACCAGACAGGGTAGGTCAGCCCCAGCATTTT.

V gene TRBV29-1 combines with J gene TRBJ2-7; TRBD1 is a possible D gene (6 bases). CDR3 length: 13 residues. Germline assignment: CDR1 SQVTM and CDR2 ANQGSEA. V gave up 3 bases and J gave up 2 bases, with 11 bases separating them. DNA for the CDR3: TGCAGCGTTGAGGTCCCAGGGGCCTACGAGCAGTACTTC. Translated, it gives CSVEVPGAYEQYF.